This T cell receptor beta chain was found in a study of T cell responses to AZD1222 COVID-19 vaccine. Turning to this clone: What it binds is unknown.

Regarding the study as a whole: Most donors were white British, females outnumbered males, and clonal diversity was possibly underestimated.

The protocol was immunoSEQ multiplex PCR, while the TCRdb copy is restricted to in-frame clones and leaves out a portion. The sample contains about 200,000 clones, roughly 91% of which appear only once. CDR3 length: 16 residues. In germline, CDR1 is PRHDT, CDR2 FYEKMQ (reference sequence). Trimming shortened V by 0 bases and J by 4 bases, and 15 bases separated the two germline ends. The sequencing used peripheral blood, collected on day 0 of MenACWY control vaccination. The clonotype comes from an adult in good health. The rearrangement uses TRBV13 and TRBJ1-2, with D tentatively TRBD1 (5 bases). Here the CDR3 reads CASSLGGRANTYGYTF. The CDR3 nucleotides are TGTGCCAGCAGCTTAGGAGGCAGGGCCAACACCTATGGCTACACCTTC. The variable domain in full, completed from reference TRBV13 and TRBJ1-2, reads AAGVIQSPRHLIKEKRETATLKCYPIPRHDTVYWYQQGPGQDPQFLISFYEKMQSDKGSIPDRFSAQQFSDYHSELNMSSLELGDSALYFCASSLGGRANTYGYTFGSGTRLTVV.